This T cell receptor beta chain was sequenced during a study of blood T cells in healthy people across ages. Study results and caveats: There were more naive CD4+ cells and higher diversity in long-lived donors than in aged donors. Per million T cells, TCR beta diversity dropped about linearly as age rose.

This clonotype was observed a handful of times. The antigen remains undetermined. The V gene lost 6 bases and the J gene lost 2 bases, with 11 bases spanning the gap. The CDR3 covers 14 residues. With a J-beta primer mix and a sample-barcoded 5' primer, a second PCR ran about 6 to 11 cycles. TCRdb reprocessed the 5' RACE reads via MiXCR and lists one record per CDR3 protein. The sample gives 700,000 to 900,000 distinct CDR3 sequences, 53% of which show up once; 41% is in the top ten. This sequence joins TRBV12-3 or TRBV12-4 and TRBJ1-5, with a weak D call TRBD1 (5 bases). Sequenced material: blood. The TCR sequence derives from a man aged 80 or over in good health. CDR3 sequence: CASSPTGGNQPQHF. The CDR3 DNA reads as TGTGCCAGCAGCCCCACAGGCGGCAATCAGCCCCAGCATTTT.